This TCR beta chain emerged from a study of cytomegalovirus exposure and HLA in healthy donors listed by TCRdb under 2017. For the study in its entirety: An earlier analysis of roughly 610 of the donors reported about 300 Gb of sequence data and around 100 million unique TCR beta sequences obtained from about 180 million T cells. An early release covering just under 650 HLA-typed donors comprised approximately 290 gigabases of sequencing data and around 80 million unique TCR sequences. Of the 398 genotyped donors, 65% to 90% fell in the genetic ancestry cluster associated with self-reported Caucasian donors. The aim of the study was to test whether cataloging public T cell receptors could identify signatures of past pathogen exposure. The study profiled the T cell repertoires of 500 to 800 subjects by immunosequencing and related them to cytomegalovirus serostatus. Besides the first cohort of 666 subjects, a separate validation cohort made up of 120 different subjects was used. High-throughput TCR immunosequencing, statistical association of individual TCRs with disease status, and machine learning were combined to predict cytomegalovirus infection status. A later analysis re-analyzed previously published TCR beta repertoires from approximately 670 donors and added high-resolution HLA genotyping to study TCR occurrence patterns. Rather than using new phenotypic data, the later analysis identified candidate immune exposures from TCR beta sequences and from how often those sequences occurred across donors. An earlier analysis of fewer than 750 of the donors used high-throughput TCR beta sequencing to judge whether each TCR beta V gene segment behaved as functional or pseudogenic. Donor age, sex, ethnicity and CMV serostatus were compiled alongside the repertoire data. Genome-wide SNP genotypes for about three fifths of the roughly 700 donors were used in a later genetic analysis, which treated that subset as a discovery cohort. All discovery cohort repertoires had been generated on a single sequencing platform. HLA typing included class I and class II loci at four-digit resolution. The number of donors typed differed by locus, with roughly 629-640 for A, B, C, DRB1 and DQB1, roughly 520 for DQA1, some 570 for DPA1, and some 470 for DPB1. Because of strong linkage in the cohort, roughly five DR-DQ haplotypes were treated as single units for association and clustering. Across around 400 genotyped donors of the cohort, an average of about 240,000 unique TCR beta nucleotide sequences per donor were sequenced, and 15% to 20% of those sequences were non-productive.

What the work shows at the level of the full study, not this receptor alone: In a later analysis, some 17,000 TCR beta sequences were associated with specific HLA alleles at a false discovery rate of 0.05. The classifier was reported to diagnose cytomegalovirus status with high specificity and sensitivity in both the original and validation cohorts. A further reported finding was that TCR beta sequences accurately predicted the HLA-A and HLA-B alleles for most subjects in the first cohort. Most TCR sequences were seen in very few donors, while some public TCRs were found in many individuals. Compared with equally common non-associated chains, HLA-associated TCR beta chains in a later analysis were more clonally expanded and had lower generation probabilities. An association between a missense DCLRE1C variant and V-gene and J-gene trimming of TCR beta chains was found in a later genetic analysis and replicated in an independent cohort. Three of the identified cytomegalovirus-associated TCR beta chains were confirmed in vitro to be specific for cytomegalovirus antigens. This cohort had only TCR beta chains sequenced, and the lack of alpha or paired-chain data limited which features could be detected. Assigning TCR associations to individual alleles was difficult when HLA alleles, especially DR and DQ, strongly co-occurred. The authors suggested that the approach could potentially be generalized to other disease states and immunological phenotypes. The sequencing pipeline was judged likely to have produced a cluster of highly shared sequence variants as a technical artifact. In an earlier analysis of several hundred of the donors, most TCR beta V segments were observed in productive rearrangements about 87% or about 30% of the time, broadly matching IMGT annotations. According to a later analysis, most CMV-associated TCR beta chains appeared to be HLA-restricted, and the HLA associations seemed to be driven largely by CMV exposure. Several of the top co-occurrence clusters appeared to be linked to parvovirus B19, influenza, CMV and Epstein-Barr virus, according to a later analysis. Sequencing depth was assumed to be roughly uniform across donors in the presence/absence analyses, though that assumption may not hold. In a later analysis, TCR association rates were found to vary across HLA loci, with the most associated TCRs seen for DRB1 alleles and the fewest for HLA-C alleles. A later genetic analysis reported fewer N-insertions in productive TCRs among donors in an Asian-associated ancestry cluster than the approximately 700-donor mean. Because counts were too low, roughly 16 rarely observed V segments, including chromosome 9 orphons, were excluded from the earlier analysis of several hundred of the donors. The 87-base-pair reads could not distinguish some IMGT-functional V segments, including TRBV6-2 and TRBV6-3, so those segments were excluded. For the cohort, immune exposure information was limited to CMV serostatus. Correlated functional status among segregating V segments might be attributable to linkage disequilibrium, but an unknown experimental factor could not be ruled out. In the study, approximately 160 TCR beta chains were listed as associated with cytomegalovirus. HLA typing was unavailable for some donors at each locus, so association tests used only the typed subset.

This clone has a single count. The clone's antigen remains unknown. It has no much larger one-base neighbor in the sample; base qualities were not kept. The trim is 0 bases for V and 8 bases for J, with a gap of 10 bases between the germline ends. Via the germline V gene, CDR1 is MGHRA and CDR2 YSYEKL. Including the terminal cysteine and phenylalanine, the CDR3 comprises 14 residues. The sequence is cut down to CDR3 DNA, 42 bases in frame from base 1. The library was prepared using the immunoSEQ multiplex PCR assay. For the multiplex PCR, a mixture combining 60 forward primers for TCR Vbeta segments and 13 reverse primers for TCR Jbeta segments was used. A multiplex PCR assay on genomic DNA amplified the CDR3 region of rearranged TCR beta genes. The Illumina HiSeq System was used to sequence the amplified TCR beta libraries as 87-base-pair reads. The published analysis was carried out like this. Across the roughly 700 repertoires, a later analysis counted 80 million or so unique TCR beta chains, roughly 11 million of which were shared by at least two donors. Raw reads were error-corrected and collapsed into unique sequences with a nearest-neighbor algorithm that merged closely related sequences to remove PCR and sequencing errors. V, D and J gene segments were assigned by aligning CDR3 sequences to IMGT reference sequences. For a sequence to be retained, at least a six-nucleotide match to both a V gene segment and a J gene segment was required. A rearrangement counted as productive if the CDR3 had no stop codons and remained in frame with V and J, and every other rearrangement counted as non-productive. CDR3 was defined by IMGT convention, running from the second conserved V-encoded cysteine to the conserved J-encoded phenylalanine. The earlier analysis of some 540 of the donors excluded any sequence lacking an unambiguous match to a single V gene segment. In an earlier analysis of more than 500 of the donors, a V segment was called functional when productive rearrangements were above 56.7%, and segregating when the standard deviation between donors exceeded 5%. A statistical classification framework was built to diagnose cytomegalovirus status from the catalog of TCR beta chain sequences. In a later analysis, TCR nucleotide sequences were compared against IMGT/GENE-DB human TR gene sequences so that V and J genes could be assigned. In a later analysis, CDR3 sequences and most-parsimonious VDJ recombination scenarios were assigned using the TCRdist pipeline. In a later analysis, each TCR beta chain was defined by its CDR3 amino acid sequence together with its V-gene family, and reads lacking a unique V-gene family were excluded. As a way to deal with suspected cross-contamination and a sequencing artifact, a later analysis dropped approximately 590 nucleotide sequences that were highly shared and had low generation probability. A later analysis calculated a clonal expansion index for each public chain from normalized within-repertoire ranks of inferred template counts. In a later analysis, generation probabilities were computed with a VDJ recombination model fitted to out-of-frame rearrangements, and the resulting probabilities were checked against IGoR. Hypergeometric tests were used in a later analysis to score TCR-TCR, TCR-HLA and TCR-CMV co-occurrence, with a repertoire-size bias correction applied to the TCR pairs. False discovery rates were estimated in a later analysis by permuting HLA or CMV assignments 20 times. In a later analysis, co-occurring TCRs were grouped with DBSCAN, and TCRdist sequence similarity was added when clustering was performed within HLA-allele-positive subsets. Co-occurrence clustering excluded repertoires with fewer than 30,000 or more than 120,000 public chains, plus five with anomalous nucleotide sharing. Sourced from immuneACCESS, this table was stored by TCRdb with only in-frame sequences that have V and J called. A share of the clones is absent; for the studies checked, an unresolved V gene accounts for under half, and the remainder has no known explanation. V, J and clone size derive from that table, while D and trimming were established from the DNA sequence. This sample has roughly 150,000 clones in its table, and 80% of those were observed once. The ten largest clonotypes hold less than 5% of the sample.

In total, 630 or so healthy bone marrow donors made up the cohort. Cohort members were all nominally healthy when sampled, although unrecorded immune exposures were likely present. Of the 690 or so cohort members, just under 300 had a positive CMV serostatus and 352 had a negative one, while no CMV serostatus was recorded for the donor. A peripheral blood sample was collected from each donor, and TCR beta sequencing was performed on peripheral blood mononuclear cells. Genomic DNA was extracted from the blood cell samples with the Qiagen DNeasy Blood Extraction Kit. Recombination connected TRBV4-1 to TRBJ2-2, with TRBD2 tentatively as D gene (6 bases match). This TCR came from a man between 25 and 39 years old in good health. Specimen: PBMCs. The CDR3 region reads CASSQDGGSGELFF. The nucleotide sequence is TGCGCCAGCAGCCAAGATGGGGGGTCGGGGGAGCTGTTTTTT.